The 13 T cell receptor beta chains presented below share a single source sample, sequenced in a study of shared clonotypes between healthy human individuals. TCRdb's table, derived via immunoSEQ multiplex PCR, lists solely in-frame clones and lacks some. The sample includes 740,000 or so clones, around three quarters of them seen just once. Sequenced: memory CD4+ T cells sorted from blood. Sample subset: CD45RA-negative fraction. The receptors derive from a woman in her twenties or thirties in good health.

The chain has TRBV19 and TRBJ1-1; D is uncertain. Trimming removed 5 bases from V and 0 bases from J, with 16 bases in between. Germline lookup yields CDR1 LNHDA and CDR2 SQIVND (reference sequence). This CDR3 region has 16 residues. CDR3 DNA sequence: TGTGCCAGTAGTCGAGCACCGGGCAACATGAACACTGAAGCTTTCTTT. It specifies CASSRAPGNMNTEAFF.

This CDR3 reads CAVGITEAFF. In nucleotides, the CDR3 is TGTGCCGTCGGTATCACTGAAGCTTTCTTT. The chain recombines TRBV6-5 with TRBJ1-1; D not certain. Germline V gives CDR1 MNHEY, CDR2 SVGAGI. There are 10 residues in the CDR3. The V gene lost 11 bases and the J gene lost 4 bases, with 8 bases spanning the gap.

CDR3 bases: TGTGCCAGCAGGGAAACCGGGACAGGGGCTGAAGCTTTCTTT. This translates into CASRETGTGAEAFF. This chain joins TRBV25-1 and TRBJ1-1; 10 nucleotides match TRBD1. CDR1 and CDR2 (germline): MGHDK, SYGVNS. The CDR3 has 14 amino acids. The V and J ends lost 6 bases and 6 bases, in that order; junction bases with no gene match: 7.

The chain combines TRBV29-1 with TRBJ2-3; D uncertain. Trimming cost V 3 bases and J 3 bases, with 7 bases left between them. The CDR3 sequence is 12 residues long. CDR1 is SQVTM and CDR2 is ANQGSEA in the germline V gene. The CDR3 is CSVDTSTDTQYF. The CDR3 DNA reads as TGCAGCGTTGACACTTCAACAGATACGCAGTATTTT.

V is TRBV28 and J is TRBJ1-3; D not certain. The germline gives CDR1 MDHEN, CDR2 SYDVKM. The CDR3 loop spans 14 amino acids. V dropped 3 bases and J dropped 2 bases, with 8 bases sitting between them. The CDR3 spells CASSLVDTGNTIYF. The CDR3 bases are TGTGCCAGCAGTTTGGTGGATACTGGAAACACCATATATTTT.

In nucleotides, the CDR3 is TGTGCCAGCAGCTTAGGAGGGACTAGCACAGATACGCAGTATTTT. Translating gives CASSLGGTSTDTQYF. The chain couples TRBV11-3 to TRBJ2-3, with a possible D match to TRBD2 (6 bases). V lost 1 base and J lost 0, with 8 bases in between. This CDR3 is built from 15 residues. Germline lookup yields CDR1 SGHNT and CDR2 YENEEA.

This clone was observed a few times. The chain combines TRBV5-1 with TRBJ2-2, with D perhaps TRBD1 (6 bases). The length of the CDR3 is 15 residues. V was cut by 1 base and J by 5 bases, with 12 bases left in between. Germline CDR1 reads SGHRS; CDR2 reads YFSETQ. Here the CDR3 reads CASSLQGIETGELFF. In DNA form, the CDR3 reads TGCGCCAGCAGCTTGCAGGGGATCGAAACCGGGGAGCTGTTTTTT.

The chain carries TRBV6-6 and TRBJ2-5; 7 bases align to TRBD1. The ends lost 6 bases at V and 5 bases at J; junction bases unmatched: 9. The CDR3 extends over 14 amino acids. The germline V gene encodes CDR1 MNHNY and CDR2 SVGAGI (reference sequence). The DNA for the CDR3 is TGTGCCAGCAGCTCGACAGGGTGGGGGGAGACCCAGTACTTC. Translation: CASSSTGWGETQYF.

This rearrangement joins TRBV11-2 to TRBJ2-7; no clear D gene. This CDR3 contains 15 residues. CDR1 is SGHAT, CDR2 FQNNGV, per germline. V was trimmed by 1 base and J by 0 bases, leaving 10 bases between them. CDR3 sequence (DNA): TGTGCCAGCAGCTTAGGGGGTTCTGTCTCCTACGAGCAGTACTTC. Amino acid sequence: CASSLGGSVSYEQYF.

Only one count was recorded for this clone. V is TRBV5-4 and J is TRBJ2-2; 10 nucleotides line up with TRBD2. The trim removed 4 bases at V and 4 bases at J, leaving 7 bases unmatched. This CDR3 is 16 amino acids long. Germline CDR1 SGHNT, CDR2 YYREEE (reference sequence). This CDR3 reads CASSAGGTSATGELFF. DNA for the CDR3: TGTGCCAGCAGCGCGGGGGGGACTAGCGCCACCGGGGAGCTGTTTTTT. The full variable domain, its missing parts supplied by reference TRBV5-4 and TRBJ2-2, is ETGVTQSPTHLIKTRGQQVTLRCSSQSGHNTVSWYQQALGQGPQFIFQYYREEENGRGNFPPRFSGLQFPNYSSELNVNALELDDSALYLCASSAGGTSATGELFFGEGSRLTVL.

This sequence joins TRBV10-3 and TRBJ2-7; D ambiguous. Trimming removed 3 bases at V and 10 bases at J, with 16 bases between. This CDR3 has 13 residues. CDR1 and CDR2 from the germline V gene are ENHRY and SYGVKD. DNA of the CDR3: TGTGCCATCAGTGAAAATACAAGCGAAAATCAGTACTTC. Translation: CAISENTSENQYF.

The sample holds a few counts of this clone. The chain joins TRBV6-1 to TRBJ2-7, with a weak D call TRBD2 (5 bases). The V gene lost 7 bases and the J gene lost 4 bases, with 17 bases spanning the gap. The germline V gene encodes CDR1 MNHNS and CDR2 SASEGT. This CDR3 has 14 amino acids. This CDR3 is CASTPPSNPYEQYF. The CDR3 DNA follows: TGTGCCAGCACCCCCCCTAGCAACCCATACGAGCAGTACTTC.

The chain links TRBV19 to TRBJ2-1, with TRBD1 as a possible D gene (6 bases). The V end was cut by 5 bases, the J end by 6 bases, with 11 bases between. The CDR3 is 13 amino acids. CDR1 is LNHDA and CDR2 is SQIVND in the germline V gene (reference sequence). CDR3 region: CASSPRQVNEQFF. For the CDR3, the DNA is TGTGCCAGTAGTCCCAGACAGGTCAATGAGCAGTTCTTC.